Each of the 13 T cell receptor beta chains below was sequenced from the same sample in a study of shared clonotypes between healthy human individuals. Here immunoSEQ multiplex PCR was the method, and the copy in TCRdb shows in-frame clones only, minus some. This sample has over 1.5 million clones, with 95% to 99% found just once. Sequences were obtained from naive CD4+ T cells sorted from blood. Subset of the sample: CD45RA+ positively selected. These receptors were obtained from a man aged 25 to 45 in good health.

V and J are TRBV4-3 and TRBJ2-3; 7 bases agree with TRBD2. This CDR3 is 16 amino acids long. The ends lost 1 base at V and 2 bases at J; junction bases unmatched: 6. The germline V gene has CDR1 LGHNA and CDR2 YSLEER. The CDR3 region has the DNA TGCGCCAGCAGCCAAGGGCCTAGCGGTAACACAGATACGCAGTATTTT. It translates to CASSQGPSGNTDTQYF.

The CDR3 DNA is TGCGCCAGCAGCAGGGGACAAAGCACTGAAGCTTTCTTT. This encodes CASSRGQSTEAFF. J is TRBJ1-1 and V is TRBV5-1; D possibly corresponds to TRBD1 (6 bases). The CDR3 is made up of 13 amino acids. Germline CDR1 is SGHRS and CDR2 is YFSETQ. Deletions cut 4 bases from V and 4 bases from J, with 11 bases between.

The CDR3 DNA is TGTGCCAGCAGCTCAGGACTAGCGGTCTACAATGAGCAGTTCTTC. It translates to CASSSGLAVYNEQFF. The chain carries TRBV13 and TRBJ2-1; 10 bases match TRBD2. The germline V gene encodes CDR1 PRHDT and CDR2 FYEKMQ (reference sequence). The CDR3 runs to 15 residues. V lost 4 bases, J lost 3 bases, and 3 bases stayed unmatched.

The chain links TRBV15 to TRBJ1-4; no reliable D call. Germline V gene lookup returns CDR1 LNHNV and CDR2 YYDKDF (reference sequence). V lost 3 bases to trimming and J lost 6 bases, with 20 bases between them. CDR3 length: 17 residues. The CDR3 sequence is CATSSRIAGISYEKLFF. CDR3 DNA: TGTGCCACCAGCAGCCGCATAGCAGGAATTAGTTATGAAAAACTGTTTTTT.

V usage is TRBV5-6 and J usage is TRBJ1-1, with D unresolved. Looked up from germline, CDR1 is SGHDT and CDR2 is YYEEEE. The CDR3 is 14 residues long. Deletions cut 2 bases from V and 4 bases from J, with 12 bases between. CDR3 loop: CASSFQGRGTEAFF. For the CDR3, the DNA is TGTGCCAGCAGCTTTCAAGGGCGGGGCACTGAAGCTTTCTTT.

The chain carries TRBV19 and TRBJ2-2; 8 bases fit TRBD2. Trimming at V came to 2 bases and at J to 5 bases, leaving 7 bases not matched to a gene. The germline V gene has CDR1 LNHDA and CDR2 SQIVND (reference sequence). There are 16 residues in the CDR3. The chain's CDR3 is CASSITDQRGTGELFF. DNA of the CDR3: TGTGCCAGTAGTATAACGGACCAGCGGGGGACCGGGGAGCTGTTTTTT.

V usage is TRBV5-4 and J usage is TRBJ2-5, with D perhaps TRBD1 or TRBD2 (5 bases each). This CDR3 has 15 residues. Trimming removed 0 bases at V and 4 bases at J, with 13 bases between. From germline, CDR1 is SGHNT and CDR2 YYREEE (reference sequence). DNA for the CDR3: TGTGCCAGCAGCTTGGTAGATCCGGGGACAGAGACCCAGTACTTC. This sequence encodes CASSLVDPGTETQYF.

J is TRBJ1-1 and V is TRBV5-5; 7 nucleotides match TRBD1. From germline, CDR1 is SGHKS and CDR2 YYEKEE (reference sequence). The CDR3 has 14 amino acids. V trimming: 5 bases; J trimming: 2 bases; junction bases outside the gene matches: 6. The CDR3 loop reads CASSRGTVNTEAFF. CDR3 DNA sequence: TGTGCCAGCAGTCGGGGGACAGTCAACACTGAAGCTTTCTTT.

About this clone: This sample also contains other DNA sequences that code for the same CDR3. This CDR3 reads CASSSGYGYTF. CDR3 sequence (DNA): TGTGCCAGCAGCTCCGGATATGGCTACACCTTC. V usage is TRBV5-6 and J usage is TRBJ1-2; no firm D call. The V gene's germline CDR1 is SGHDT and CDR2 YYEEEE. V lost 3 bases and J 5 bases, leaving 5 bases between the germline ends. This CDR3 contains 11 residues.

The rearrangement joins TRBV7-2 to TRBJ2-7; 9 bases align to TRBD2. The germline V gene encodes CDR1 SGHTA and CDR2 FQGNSA. The CDR3 is made up of 14 amino acids. Losses at the gene ends were 2 bases for V and 6 bases for J; bases not matched to a gene: 5. Here the CDR3 reads CASSLIAGAREQYF. In DNA form, the CDR3 reads TGTGCCAGCAGCTTAATAGCGGGAGCGCGCGAGCAGTACTTC.

As regards this clone: Distinct nucleotide sequences in the sample also encode this CDR3. V gene TRBV15 combines with J gene TRBJ2-7; D unclear. The V gene lost 1 base and the J gene lost 2 bases, with 6 bases spanning the gap. Germline CDR1 and CDR2: LNHNV and YYDKDF (reference sequence). The CDR3 runs 13 residues. The CDR3 nucleotides are TGTGCCACCAGCAGAGGGGGAACCTACGAGCAGTACTTC. Its protein product is CATSRGGTYEQYF.

The chain employs TRBV7-9 and TRBJ2-1; D is unclear. The CDR3 is made up of 17 amino acids. CDR1 and CDR2 from the germline V gene are SEHNR and FQNEAQ (reference sequence). Trimming stripped 5 bases from V and 2 bases from J, with 19 bases between. CDR3 nucleotides: TGTGCCAGCAGCGCCCTGGCTGGTTCAGAAACCTACAATGAGCAGTTCTTC. It translates to CASSALAGSETYNEQFF.

V gene TRBV5-6 combines with J gene TRBJ2-3; 7 nucleotides match TRBD2. The CDR3 is 14 amino acids. The germline V gene has CDR1 SGHDT and CDR2 YYEEEE. Trimming took 4 bases from V and 3 from J; bases not matched to a gene: 5. The CDR3: CASSLGTMTDTQYF. Written as DNA, the CDR3 is TGTGCCAGCAGCCTTGGGACTATGACAGATACGCAGTATTTT.